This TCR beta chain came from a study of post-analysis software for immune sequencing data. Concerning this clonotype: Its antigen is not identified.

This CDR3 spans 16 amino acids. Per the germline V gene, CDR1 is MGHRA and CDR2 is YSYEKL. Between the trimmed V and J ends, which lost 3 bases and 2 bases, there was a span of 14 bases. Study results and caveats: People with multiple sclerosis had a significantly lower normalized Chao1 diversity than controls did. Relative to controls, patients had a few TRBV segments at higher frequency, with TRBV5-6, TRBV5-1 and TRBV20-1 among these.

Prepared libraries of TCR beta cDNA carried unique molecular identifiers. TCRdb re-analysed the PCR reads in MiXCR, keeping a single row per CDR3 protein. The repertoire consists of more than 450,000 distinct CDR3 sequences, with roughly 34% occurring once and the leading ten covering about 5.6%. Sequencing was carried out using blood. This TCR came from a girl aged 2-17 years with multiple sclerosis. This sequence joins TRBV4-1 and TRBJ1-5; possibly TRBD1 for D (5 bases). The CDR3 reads CASSQDAGTGNQPQHF. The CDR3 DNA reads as TGCGCCAGCAGCCAGGACGCCGGGACGGGCAATCAGCCCCAGCATTTT.